This T cell receptor (beta chain) was obtained from a study of tumor-infiltrating lymphocytes in primary liver carcinoma. Study results and caveats: Top-250-clone fractions were significantly higher in tumors than in blood (p = 0.039). A fraction of only about 7-25% of top clones appeared in all five tumor regions.

It was from roughly 20-30 mg of unsorted bulk tissue that RNA and DNA were co-extracted. The authors made TCR beta cDNA from 500 ng total RNA with a constant-region primer. Three nested multiplex PCR rounds of slightly modified ARM-PCR generated TCR beta libraries. Investigators reported that the first two PCR rounds, at 10 to 11 cycles each, used TRBV1-TRBV30 forward primers with a C-beta reverse primer. TCRdb processed the multiplex PCR reads anew with MiXCR; each CDR3 protein has one entry. Seen here are some 50,000 distinct CDR3 sequences, about three quarters observed once, and the top ten hold less than 30%. The CDR3 is 15 amino acids. The germline CDR1 and CDR2 sequences are LGHNA and YNFKEQ. V trimming: 4 bases; J trimming: 5 bases; junction bases outside the gene matches: 5. This clonotype showed up many times. Antigen unknown. A much larger clonotype is one base distant, so this may be a read error.

The sample consisted of liver tumor tissue from sampling region 5. Documented subset: tumor region T5, tumor centre. This chain uses TRBV4-2 with TRBJ2-1; 10 bases fit TRBD1. This clonotype was obtained from a man aged 40-49 years with primary liver carcinoma and hepatitis B virus infection. The CDR3: CASSPRTGGDNEQFF. The CDR3 DNA sequence: TGTGCCAGCAGCCCGCGGACAGGGGGGGACAATGAGCAGTTCTTC.